This record looks at one TCR beta chain sequence and its context. Its antigen remains unknown. TCRdb re-derived calls from the RT-PCR reads in MiXCR, one entry per CDR3 protein. This sample yields some 800,000 distinct CDR3 sequences, of which over 20% are seen a single time; roughly 10% belongs to the top ten. These data are taken from a study of response to subunit inactivated influenza vaccine. Overall study results and limits: The study's authors posited that every seasonal influenza vaccination enlists few new T cells.

Trimming removed 1 base at V and 7 bases at J, with 8 bases between. Germline assignment: CDR1 LGHDT and CDR2 YNNKEL (reference sequence). The CDR3 length is 13 residues. The input for sequencing was PBMCs from blood, taken about 5 days after vaccination. V usage is TRBV3-1 and J usage is TRBJ1-5; D is uncertain. The clonotype originates from a man aged 45-60 years who received an inactivated influenza vaccine. The CDR3 DNA follows: TGTGCCAGCAGCCAAGGGGAGAGGCAGCCCCAGCATTTT. Translated: CASSQGERQPQHF.